Given below is one T cell receptor beta chain in context. Antigen specificity is unknown. This sample is part of a study of T and B cells in COVID-19 patients. About the study: Active-infection patients were older, median 67 years, than recovered patients, median approximately 35 years. Of over 19 active-infection patients, about 13 were critically ill with mechanical ventilation or extracorporeal membrane oxygenation. Study-level points and caveats: Patients with COVID-19 reportedly showed strongly skewed T cell receptor beta variable and joining gene usage.

The CDR3 sequence is 13 residues long. Germline CDR1 and CDR2: DFQATT and SNEGSKA (reference sequence). TRB rearrangements were amplified by multiplex PCR with BIOMED2 TRB-A/B primers. TCRdb itself ran the multiplex PCR reads through MiXCR, one entry per CDR3 protein. Among about 9,400 distinct CDR3 sequences listed, approximately 33% were seen once. Each TRB amplification used about 250-550 ng of genomic DNA from blood. The chain links TRBV20-1 to TRBJ1-1; possible D gene TRBD1, 6 bases. The sample was blood. This clonotype originated in a human donor who had recovered from COVID-19. The CDR3 coding sequence is TGCAGCAAAGTTATGGACAGGAACACTGAAGCTTTCTTT. Translated: CSKVMDRNTEAFF.